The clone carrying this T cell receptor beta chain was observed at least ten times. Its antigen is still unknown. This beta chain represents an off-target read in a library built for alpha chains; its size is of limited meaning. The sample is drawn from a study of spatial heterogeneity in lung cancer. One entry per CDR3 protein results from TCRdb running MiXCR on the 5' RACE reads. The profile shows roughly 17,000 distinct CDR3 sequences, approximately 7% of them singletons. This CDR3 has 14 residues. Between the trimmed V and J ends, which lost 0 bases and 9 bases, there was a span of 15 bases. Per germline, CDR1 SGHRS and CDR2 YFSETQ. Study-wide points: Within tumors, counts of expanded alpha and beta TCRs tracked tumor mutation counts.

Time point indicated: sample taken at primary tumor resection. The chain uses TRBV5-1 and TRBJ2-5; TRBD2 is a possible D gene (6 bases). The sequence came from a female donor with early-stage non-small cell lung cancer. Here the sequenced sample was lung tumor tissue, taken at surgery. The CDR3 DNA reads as TGCGCCAGCAGCTTGGGGGGGGACGGGCTCCCCCAGTACTTC. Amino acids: CASSLGGDGLPQYF. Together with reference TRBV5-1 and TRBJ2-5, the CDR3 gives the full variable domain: KAGVTQTPRYLIKTRGQQVTLSCSPISGHRSVSWYQQTPGQGLQFLFEYFSETQRNKGNFPGRFSGRQFSNSRSEMNVSTLELGDSALYLCASSLGGDGLPQYFGPGTRLLVL.